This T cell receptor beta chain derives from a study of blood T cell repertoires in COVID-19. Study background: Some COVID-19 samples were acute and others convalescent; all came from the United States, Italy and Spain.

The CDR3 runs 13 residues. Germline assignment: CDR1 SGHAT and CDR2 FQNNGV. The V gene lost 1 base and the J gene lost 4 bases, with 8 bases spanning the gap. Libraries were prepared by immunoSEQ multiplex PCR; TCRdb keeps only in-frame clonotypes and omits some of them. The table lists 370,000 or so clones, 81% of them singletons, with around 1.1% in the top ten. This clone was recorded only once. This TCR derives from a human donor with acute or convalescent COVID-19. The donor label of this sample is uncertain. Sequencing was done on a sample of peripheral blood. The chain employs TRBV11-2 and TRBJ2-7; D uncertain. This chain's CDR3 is CASSLGFRYEQYF. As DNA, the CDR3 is TGTGCCAGCAGCTTAGGCTTCCGGTACGAGCAGTACTTC. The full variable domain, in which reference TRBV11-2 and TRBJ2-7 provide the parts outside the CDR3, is EAGVAQSPRYKIIEKRQSVAFWCNPISGHATLYWYQQILGQGPKLLIQFQNNGVVDDSQLPKDRFSAERLKGVDSTLKIQPAKLEDSAVYLCASSLGFRYEQYFGPGTRLTVT.